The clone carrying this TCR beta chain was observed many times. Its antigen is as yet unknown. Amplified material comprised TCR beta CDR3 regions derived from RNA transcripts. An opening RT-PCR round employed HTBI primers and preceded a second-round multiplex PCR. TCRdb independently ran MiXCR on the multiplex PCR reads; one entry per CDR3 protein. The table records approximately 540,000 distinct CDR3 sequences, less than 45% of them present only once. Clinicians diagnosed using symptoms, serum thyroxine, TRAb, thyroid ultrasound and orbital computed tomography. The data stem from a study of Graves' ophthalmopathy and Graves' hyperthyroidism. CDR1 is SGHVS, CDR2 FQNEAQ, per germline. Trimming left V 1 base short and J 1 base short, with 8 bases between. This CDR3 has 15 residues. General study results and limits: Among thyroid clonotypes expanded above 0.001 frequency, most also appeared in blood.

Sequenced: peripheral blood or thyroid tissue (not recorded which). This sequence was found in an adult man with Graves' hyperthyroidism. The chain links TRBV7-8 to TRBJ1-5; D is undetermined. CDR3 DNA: TGTGCCAGCAGCTTAGGAGTGCCGAGCAATCAGCCCCAGCATTTT. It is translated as CASSLGVPSNQPQHF.